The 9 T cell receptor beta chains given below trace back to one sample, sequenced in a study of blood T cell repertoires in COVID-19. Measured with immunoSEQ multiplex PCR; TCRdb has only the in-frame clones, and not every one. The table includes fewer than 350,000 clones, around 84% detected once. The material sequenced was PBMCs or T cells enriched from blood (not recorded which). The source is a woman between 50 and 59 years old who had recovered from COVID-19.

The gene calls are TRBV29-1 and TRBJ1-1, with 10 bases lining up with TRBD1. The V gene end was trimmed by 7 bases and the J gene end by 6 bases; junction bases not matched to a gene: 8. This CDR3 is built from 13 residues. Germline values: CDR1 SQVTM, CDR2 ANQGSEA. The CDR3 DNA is TGCAGCGGAGGACCCGGGACAGGGGCTGAAGCTTTCTTT. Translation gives CSGGPGTGAEAFF.

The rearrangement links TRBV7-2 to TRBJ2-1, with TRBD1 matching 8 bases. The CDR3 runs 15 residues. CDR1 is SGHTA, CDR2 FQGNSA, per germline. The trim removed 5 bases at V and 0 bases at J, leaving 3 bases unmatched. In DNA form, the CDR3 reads TGTGCCAGCAGCACAGGGGGGTTCTCCTACAATGAGCAGTTCTTC. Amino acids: CASSTGGFSYNEQFF. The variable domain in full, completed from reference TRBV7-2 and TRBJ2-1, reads GAGVSQSPSNKVTEKGKDVELRCDPISGHTALYWYRQSLGQGLEFLIYFQGNSAPDKSGLPSDRFSAERTGGSVSTLTIQRTQQEDSAVYLCASSTGGFSYNEQFFGPGTRLTVL.

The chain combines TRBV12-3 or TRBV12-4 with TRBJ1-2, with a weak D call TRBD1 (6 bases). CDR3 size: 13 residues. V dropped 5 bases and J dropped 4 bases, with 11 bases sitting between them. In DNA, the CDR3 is TGTGCCAGCAGTAGAGGACAGCTCTATGGCTACACCTTC. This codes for CASSRGQLYGYTF.

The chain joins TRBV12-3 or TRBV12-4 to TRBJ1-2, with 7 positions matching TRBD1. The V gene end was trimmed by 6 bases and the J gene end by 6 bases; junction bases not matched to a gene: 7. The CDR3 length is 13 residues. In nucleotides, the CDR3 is TGTGCCAGCAGCCGCGACAGGGCTGATGGCTACACCTTC. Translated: CASSRDRADGYTF.

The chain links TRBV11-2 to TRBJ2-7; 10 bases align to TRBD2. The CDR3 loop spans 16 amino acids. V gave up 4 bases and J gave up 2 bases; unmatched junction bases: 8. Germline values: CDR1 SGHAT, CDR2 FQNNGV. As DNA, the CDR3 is TGTGCCAGCAGCTCCCAGGTGGGACTAGCGACCTACGAGCAGTACTTC. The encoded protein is CASSSQVGLATYEQYF. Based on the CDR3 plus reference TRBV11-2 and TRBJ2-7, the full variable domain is EAGVAQSPRYKIIEKRQSVAFWCNPISGHATLYWYQQILGQGPKLLIQFQNNGVVDDSQLPKDRFSAERLKGVDSTLKIQPAKLEDSAVYLCASSSQVGLATYEQYFGPGTRLTVT.

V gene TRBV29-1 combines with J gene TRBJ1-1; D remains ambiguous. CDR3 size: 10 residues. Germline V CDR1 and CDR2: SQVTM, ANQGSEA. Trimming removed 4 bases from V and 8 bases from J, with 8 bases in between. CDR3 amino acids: CSVVGREAFF. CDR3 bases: TGCAGCGTTGTCGGCAGGGAAGCTTTCTTT.

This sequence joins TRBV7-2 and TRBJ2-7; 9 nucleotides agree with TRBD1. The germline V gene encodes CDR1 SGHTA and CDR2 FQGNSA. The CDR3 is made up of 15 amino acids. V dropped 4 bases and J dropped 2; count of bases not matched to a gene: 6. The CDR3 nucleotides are TGTGCCAGCAGCTCGCAGGGACAGGGCCCCTACGAGCAGTACTTC. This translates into CASSSQGQGPYEQYF.

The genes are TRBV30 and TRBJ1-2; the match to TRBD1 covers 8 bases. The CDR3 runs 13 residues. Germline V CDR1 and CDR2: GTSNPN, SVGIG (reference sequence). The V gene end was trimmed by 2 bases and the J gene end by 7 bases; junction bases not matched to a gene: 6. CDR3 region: CAWSIQGVSGYTF. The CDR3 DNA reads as TGTGCCTGGAGTATACAGGGGGTCTCTGGCTACACCTTC.

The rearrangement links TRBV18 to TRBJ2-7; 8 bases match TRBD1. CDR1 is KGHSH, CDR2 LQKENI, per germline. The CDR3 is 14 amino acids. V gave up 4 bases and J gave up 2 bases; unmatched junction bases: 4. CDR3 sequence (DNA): TGTGCCAGCTCACTCGGACAGGGACCCTACGAGCAGTACTTC. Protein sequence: CASSLGQGPYEQYF.